A selection of T cell receptor beta chains follows, all from one sample in a study of blood T cell repertoires in COVID-19. Only in-frame clones appear in the TCRdb table, and some are missing; sequencing was by immunoSEQ multiplex PCR. Counted here are under 300,000 clones, around 86% occurring once; the ten biggest clones make up roughly 1.6%. Material for sequencing was PBMCs or T cells enriched from blood (not recorded which). These receptors came from a woman aged 45-59 years who had recovered from COVID-19. The CDR3 runs from the conserved cysteine through the conserved F or W. D genes are given only for firm matches. Rows give clone size only sometimes, using once, few, many, or a class for an expanded clone.

D gene	V gene	clone size	J gene	CDR3 protein	CDR3 DNA
-	TRBV6-2/TRBV6-3	few	TRBJ2-3	CASSYARDTQYF	TGTGCCAGCAGTTACGCGAGAGATACGCAGTATTTT
TRBD1	TRBV6-2/TRBV6-3	-	TRBJ1-1	CASSRQGLNTEAFF	TGTGCCAGCAGTCGACAGGGATTGAACACTGAAGCTTTCTTT
TRBD1	TRBV28	-	TRBJ2-3	CASSFAGQGAVDTQYF	TGTGCCAGCAGTTTTGCGGGACAGGGGGCCGTAGATACGCAGTATTTT
TRBD2	TRBV7-2	-	TRBJ2-1	CASSLGLAGGHEQFF	TGTGCCAGCAGCTTAGGACTAGCGGGAGGCCATGAGCAGTTCTTC
-	TRBV28	-	TRBJ2-2	CASSLGGSTGELFF	TGTGCCAGCAGTTTGGGGGGTTCCACCGGGGAGCTGTTTTTT
-	TRBV12-3/TRBV12-4	-	TRBJ1-1	CASSPQVSTEAFF	TGTGCCAGCAGTCCCCAGGTCAGCACTGAAGCTTTCTTT
-	TRBV30	-	TRBJ1-1	CAWRVALNTEAFF	TGTGCCTGGAGAGTGGCCCTGAACACTGAAGCTTTCTTT
-	TRBV9	-	TRBJ2-6	CASSVAGGDVLTF	TGTGCCAGCAGCGTAGCCGGAGGGGACGTCCTGACTTTC
TRBD1	TRBV7-8	few	TRBJ1-1	CASSPQQGAANTEAFF	TGTGCCAGCAGCCCACAACAGGGGGCAGCTAACACTGAAGCTTTCTTT
TRBD1	TRBV30	-	TRBJ1-4	CAWRGGQGGKLFF	TGTGCCTGGAGGGGGGGACAGGGAGGAAAACTGTTTTTT
TRBD2	TRBV5-6	-	TRBJ2-1	CASSKLAALQFF	TGTGCCAGCAGCAAACTAGCGGCACTTCAGTTCTTC
TRBD1	TRBV27	-	TRBJ2-3	CASSSGDQGGTDTQYF	TGTGCCAGCAGTTCAGGGGATCAGGGGGGCACAGATACGCAGTATTTT
-	TRBV25-1	once	TRBJ1-1	CASSWTDFTEAFF	TGTGCCAGCAGCTGGACAGACTTCACTGAAGCTTTCTTT
-	TRBV20-1	-	TRBJ1-1	CSARDDREAFF	TGCAGTGCTAGAGATGACAGGGAAGCTTTCTTT
TRBD2	TRBV27	-	TRBJ2-2	CASSGTSGRSAGELFF	TGTGCCAGCAGCGGGACTAGCGGGAGGTCCGCCGGGGAGCTGTTTTTT
-	TRBV27	-	TRBJ2-6	CASSLSGSGANVLTF	TGTGCCAGCAGTTTATCCGGCTCTGGGGCCAACGTCCTGACTTTC
-	TRBV30	-	TRBJ1-6	CAWSVPGLGLSPLHF	TGTGCCTGGAGTGTACCGGGACTGGGCCTTTCACCCCTCCACTTT
TRBD1	TRBV6-5	-	TRBJ1-2	CASSWGQGFDHYTF	TGTGCCAGCAGCTGGGGACAGGGCTTCGATCACTACACCTTC
TRBD1	TRBV2	-	TRBJ1-4	CASSGSGTGVLNEKLFF	TGTGCCAGCAGTGGATCCGGGACAGGGGTATTGAATGAAAAACTGTTTTTT
TRBD2	TRBV4-3	once	TRBJ2-3	CASSQGTSGLTDTQYF	TGCGCCAGCAGCCAAGGGACTAGCGGCCTCACAGATACGCAGTATTTT
TRBD1	TRBV2	-	TRBJ2-7	CASSTLGTVSYEQYF	TGTGCCAGCAGCACCCTCGGGACAGTGTCCTACGAGCAGTACTTC
TRBD2	TRBV7-6	-	TRBJ2-2	CASSFVGSSGRAQKLGELFF	TGTGCCAGCAGCTTTGTAGGGTCGAGCGGGAGGGCGCAAAAGCTCGGGGAGCTGTTTTTT
-	TRBV9	once	TRBJ1-6	CASSVAGRSSPLHF	TGTGCCAGCAGCGTAGCAGGGAGGAGTTCACCCCTCCACTTT
-	TRBV3-1/TRBV3-2	-	TRBJ1-4	CASSQPTTGKLFF	TGTGCCAGCAGCCAACCTACGACAGGAAAACTGTTTTTT
TRBD2	TRBV5-1	-	TRBJ2-1	CASSPPTSGSLNEQFF	TGCGCCAGCAGCCCGCCAACTAGCGGGAGTTTGAATGAGCAGTTCTTC
TRBD2	TRBV3-1/TRBV3-2	-	TRBJ2-1	CASSLRGGTGNEQFF	TGTGCCAGCAGCCTCCGGGGGGGGACGGGGAATGAGCAGTTCTTC
-	TRBV11-2	-	TRBJ2-7	CASSLRGYEQYF	TGTGCCAGCAGCCTCCGGGGGTACGAGCAGTACTTC
-	TRBV11-2	-	TRBJ2-7	CASSSQFYEQYF	TGTGCCAGCAGCTCCCAGTTCTACGAGCAGTACTTC
-	TRBV29-1	-	TRBJ1-2	CSVAPGSGRYGYTF	TGCAGCGTTGCCCCAGGGAGCGGGCGCTATGGCTACACCTTC
TRBD1	TRBV4-1	-	TRBJ1-2	CASSQPWDRRNGYTF	TGCGCCAGCAGCCAACCCTGGGACAGGAGAAATGGCTACACCTTC
TRBD1	TRBV19	-	TRBJ1-2	CASSTTGGYGYTF	TGTGCCAGTAGTACCACAGGGGGCTATGGCTACACCTTC
TRBD2	TRBV7-2	-	TRBJ2-3	CASSLVASGGTDTQYF	TGTGCCAGCAGCTTAGTTGCTAGCGGAGGCACAGATACGCAGTATTTT
-	TRBV7-2	once	TRBJ2-7	CASSLVMGGRYEQYF	TGTGCCAGCAGCTTAGTAATGGGGGGGCGGTACGAGCAGTACTTC
-	TRBV5-1	-	TRBJ2-3	CASSMTGLSTDTQYF	TGCGCCAGCAGCATGACAGGTCTAAGCACAGATACGCAGTATTTT
TRBD1	TRBV29-1	-	TRBJ1-2	CSVEGHRDRDGYTF	TGCAGCGTCGAAGGCCACCGGGACAGGGACGGCTACACCTTC
TRBD2	TRBV3-1/TRBV3-2	-	TRBJ2-3	CASSQDQLAGTDTQYF	TGTGCCAGCAGCCAAGATCAACTAGCGGGCACAGATACGCAGTATTTT
-	TRBV6-2/TRBV6-3	-	TRBJ1-2	CASSYWTAGYTF	TGTGCCAGCAGTTACTGGACAGCGGGCTACACCTTC
TRBD1	TRBV2	-	TRBJ2-5	CASRPTGIETQYF	TGTGCCAGCAGGCCGACAGGGATCGAGACCCAGTACTTC
-	TRBV9	-	TRBJ1-1	CASSVGSSNTEAFF	TGTGCCAGCAGCGTAGGTAGTTCGAACACTGAAGCTTTCTTT
-	TRBV6-5	-	TRBJ2-5	CASSPLGSPEETQYF	TGTGCCAGCAGTCCCTTGGGGAGTCCCGAAGAGACCCAGTACTTC
TRBD2	TRBV5-1	-	TRBJ2-1	CASSLDLVGLVHEQFF	TGCGCCAGCAGCTTGGATCTAGTGGGACTAGTCCATGAGCAGTTCTTC
TRBD2	TRBV7-8	-	TRBJ2-4	CASSLTVTSGDLAKNIQYF	TGTGCCAGCAGCTTAACGGTGACTAGCGGGGACCTAGCCAAAAACATTCAGTACTTC
TRBD2	TRBV5-1	-	TRBJ2-2	CASSLVSGTIGELFF	TGCGCCAGCAGCTTGGTTAGCGGGACGATCGGGGAGCTGTTTTTT
-	TRBV19	-	TRBJ1-2	CASSTNGGDDYGYTF	TGTGCCAGTAGTACAAACGGCGGGGATGACTATGGCTACACCTTC
-	TRBV7-9	-	TRBJ2-7	CASSPAAVWEQYF	TGTGCCAGCAGCCCGGCGGCGGTCTGGGAGCAGTACTTC
TRBD1	TRBV5-6	-	TRBJ2-5	CATSMERQGKETQYF	TGTGCCACCTCCATGGAACGACAGGGTAAAGAGACCCAGTACTTC
TRBD1	TRBV28	-	TRBJ2-7	CASGGRDRGLSYEQYF	TGTGCCAGCGGCGGGCGGGACAGGGGGTTATCCTACGAGCAGTACTTC
TRBD2	TRBV9	-	TRBJ2-1	CASSVRFSGSYNEQFF	TGTGCCAGCAGCGTAAGGTTCAGCGGGAGCTACAATGAGCAGTTCTTC
TRBD2	TRBV7-2	-	TRBJ2-5	CASSSSGKHQETQYF	TGTGCCAGCAGTTCCAGCGGGAAACACCAAGAGACCCAGTACTTC
TRBD2	TRBV9	-	TRBJ2-1	CASSVVLAGIDEQFF	TGTGCCAGCAGCGTAGTTTTAGCGGGAATCGATGAGCAGTTCTTC
-	TRBV12-3/TRBV12-4	-	TRBJ1-2	CASFDRRNYGYTF	TGTGCCAGCTTCGACAGGCGAAACTATGGCTACACCTTC
-	TRBV9	-	TRBJ2-3	CASSEQPSTDTQYF	TGTGCCAGCAGCGAACAACCAAGCACAGATACGCAGTATTTT
TRBD1	TRBV28	-	TRBJ2-7	CASSPTDRAHEQYF	TGTGCCAGCAGTCCGACCGACAGGGCTCACGAGCAGTACTTC
TRBD1	TRBV5-1	-	TRBJ2-7	CASSLVPGQGYEQYF	TGCGCCAGCAGCTTGGTCCCGGGACAGGGTTACGAGCAGTACTTC
-	TRBV3-1/TRBV3-2	-	TRBJ1-2	CASLGGAFGYTF	TGTGCCAGCCTAGGGGGGGCCTTTGGCTACACCTTC
TRBD1	TRBV29-1	-	TRBJ2-2	CSGRQGYTGELFF	TGCAGCGGTAGACAGGGTTACACCGGGGAGCTGTTTTTT